A selection of T cell receptor beta chains follows, all from one sample in a study of T cell changes during pregnancy in multiple sclerosis. Only in-frame clones appear in the TCRdb table, and some are missing; sequencing was by immunoSEQ multiplex PCR. The sample holds tens of thousands of clones; around 87% are singletons and the top ten take around 8%. This sample comprised CD8+ T cells from peripheral blood mononuclear cells, obtained in the second trimester of pregnancy. Every receptor here comes from a female donor with multiple sclerosis, enrolled in a pregnancy study. CDR3s include the opening cysteine and the closing phenylalanine or tryptophan. The D gene is left open where the match is weak. Clone size is given for some rows only: seen once, a few or many times, or a class if the clone is expanded.

clone_size d_call j_call v_call cdr3_nt cdr3_aa
. TRBD1 TRBJ2-7 TRBV5-1 TGCGCCAGCAGCTTTTCCGGGACAGGGAATATCTACGAGCAGTACTTC CASSFSGTGNIYEQYF
. . TRBJ2-3 TRBV6-5 TGTGCCAGCACCCCCCCGGGGACAGATACGCAGTATTTT CASTPPGTDTQYF
. . TRBJ1-1 TRBV6-1 TGTGCCAGCAGTGAAGCGCGGGGTGGGAACACTGAAGCTTTCTTT CASSEARGGNTEAFF
. TRBD2 TRBJ2-3 TRBV5-6 TGTGCCAGCAGCTTGGAGAGTTTTGAGGGAGGGACAGATACGCAGTATTTT CASSLESFEGGTDTQYF
. TRBD1 TRBJ1-6 TRBV2 TGTGCCAGCCGATGGACAGGGGTTGATTCACCCCTCCACTTT CASRWTGVDSPLHF
. . TRBJ2-7 TRBV13 TGTGCCAGCAGCTCCCGAAGTAGCGCCTACGAGCAGTACTTC CASSSRSSAYEQYF
. . TRBJ2-1 TRBV25-1 TGTGCCAGCAGTGACAGCGGGACACTTAATTTCGGGTGGCAGTTCTTC CASSDSGTLNFGWQFF
. . TRBJ1-1 TRBV12-5 TGTGCTAGTGGTTCGCAAATTACAGATATGAACACTGAAGCTTTCTTT CASGSQITDMNTEAFF
. TRBD1 TRBJ2-3 TRBV19 TGTGCCAGTAACCGCGACAGGGGGTCTTCAGATACGCAGTATTTT CASNRDRGSSDTQYF
. TRBD2 TRBJ2-1 TRBV4-1 TGCGCCAGCAGCCAAATCCTACTAGCGGGGTCCTACAATGAGCAGTTCTTC CASSQILLAGSYNEQFF
. TRBD1 TRBJ1-5 TRBV4-2 TGTGCCAGCAGCCCCCGGACAGGGAACAATCAGCCCCAGCATTTT CASSPRTGNNQPQHF
. . TRBJ2-2 TRBV11-2 TGTGCCAGCAGCTTAGGGCCGCTCACCGGGGAGCTGTTTTTT CASSLGPLTGELFF
few . TRBJ1-5 TRBV2 TGTGCCAGCAGTTGGGACTTCCAAGGAGATCCCAATCAGCCCCAGCATTTT CASSWDFQGDPNQPQHF
few . TRBJ1-1 TRBV6-5 TGTGCCAGCAGCCCGGGGGGAGGAACTGAAGCTTTCTTT CASSPGGGTEAFF
once TRBD1 TRBJ2-1 TRBV9 TGTGCCAGCAGCGACTCTAAGACAGGGCCCTCCTACAATGAGCAGTTCTTC CASSDSKTGPSYNEQFF
. TRBD1 TRBJ1-6 TRBV5-4 TGTGCCAGCAGCTTGACTCCGGGACAGGGTTATAATTCACCCCTCCACTTT CASSLTPGQGYNSPLHF
. . TRBJ1-4 TRBV5-1 TGCGCCAGCAGCTTCGGAACAGACAATGAAAAACTGTTTTTT CASSFGTDNEKLFF
few . TRBJ1-5 TRBV4-1 TGCGCCAGCAGCCAAGAGGACAGCTACAATCAGCCCCAGCATTTT CASSQEDSYNQPQHF
. . TRBJ1-1 TRBV30 TGTGCCTGGGGAGCCATCACTGAAGCTTTCTTT CAWGAITEAFF
once . TRBJ2-1 TRBV19 TGTGCCAGTAGTAGAGCAGGGGTTATTCCCCACAATGAGCAGTTCTTC CASSRAGVIPHNEQFF
. TRBD1 TRBJ2-3 TRBV19 TGTGCCAGTAGTATATACTCAGTTCCAGGGGGCAAGGATACGCAGTATTTT CASSIYSVPGGKDTQYF
. . TRBJ2-7 TRBV6-5 TGTGCCAGCAGTTACTCGAAAGCAAGGGGCCCCTACGAGCAGTACTTC CASSYSKARGPYEQYF
. . TRBJ2-7 TRBV25-1 TGTGCCAGCAGTGCCCGCTCCTACGAGCAGTACTTC CASSARSYEQYF
. TRBD1 TRBJ2-5 TRBV6-5 TGTGCCAGCAGTTTTTCCCAAGGACAGGGCCAAGAGACCCAGTACTTC CASSFSQGQGQETQYF